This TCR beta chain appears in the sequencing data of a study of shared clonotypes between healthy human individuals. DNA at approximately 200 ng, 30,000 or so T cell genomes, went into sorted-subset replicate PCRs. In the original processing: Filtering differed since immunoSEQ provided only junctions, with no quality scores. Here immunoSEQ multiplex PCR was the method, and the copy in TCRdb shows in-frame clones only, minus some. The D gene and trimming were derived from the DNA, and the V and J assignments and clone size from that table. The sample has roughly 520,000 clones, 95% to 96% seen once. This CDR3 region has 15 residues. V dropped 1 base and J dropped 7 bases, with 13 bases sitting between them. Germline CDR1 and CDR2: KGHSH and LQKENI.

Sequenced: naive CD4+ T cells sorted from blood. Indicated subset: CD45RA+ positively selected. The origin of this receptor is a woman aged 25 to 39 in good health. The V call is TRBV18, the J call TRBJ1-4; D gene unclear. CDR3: CASSPRSGSGEKLFF. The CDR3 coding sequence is TGTGCCAGCTCACCACGTTCCGGGTCGGGTGAAAAACTGTTTTTT.